Presented here are 6 T cell receptor beta chains from one specimen sequenced in a study of identical twins. Using its own MiXCR run on the 5' RACE reads, TCRdb lists one record per CDR3 protein. The data contain 500,000 to 600,000 distinct CDR3 sequences, 22% of them seen just once; the ten biggest clones take up about 0.91%. The sample was also linked to a second study, of T cells expressing NK-cell markers.

Material: CD4+ T cells sorted from blood. The receptors shown here come from a woman aged 18-29 years in good health.

The CDR3 bases are TGTGCCAGCACCCTGACACTGGAGGTTTACGAGCAGTACTTC. It yields the protein CASTLTLEVYEQYF. The chain is built from TRBV28 and TRBJ2-7; possibly TRBD2 for D (5 bases). V was shortened by 7 bases and J by 4 bases, with 17 bases between the two germline ends. Per the germline V gene, CDR1 is MDHEN and CDR2 is SYDVKM. This CDR3 has 14 amino acids.

The sample holds a few counts of this clonotype. The genes are TRBV12-3 or TRBV12-4 and TRBJ2-1, with D hard to call. Trimming stripped 9 bases from V and 0 bases from J, with 12 bases between. CDR3 length: 14 residues. CDR3 sequence reads: CASTGTTSYNEQFF. The CDR3 bases are TGTGCCAGTACTGGTACTACCTCCTACAATGAGCAGTTCTTC.

The J gene is TRBJ2-7, the V gene TRBV3-1; D unresolved. Germline CDR1 LGHDT, CDR2 YNNKEL (reference sequence). The CDR3 contains 13 residues. V shed 4 bases and J shed 5 bases, with 12 bases lying between them. CDR3 protein: CASSPRSTHEQYF. The DNA of the CDR3 is TGTGCCAGCAGCCCCCGATCAACCCACGAGCAGTACTTC.

This clonotype was counted ten times or more. The chain recombines TRBV2 with TRBJ2-7; D gene unclear. The length of the CDR3 is 10 residues. The germline gives CDR1 SNHLY, CDR2 FYNNEI. V was pared by 5 bases and J by 1 base, with 0 bases between. The CDR3 here is CASSSYEQYF. CDR3 sequence (DNA): TGTGCCAGCAGTTCCTACGAGCAGTACTTC.

The V call is TRBV29-1, the J call TRBJ2-7; 8 positions match TRBD2. V shed 5 bases, J shed 0 bases, and the junction held 12 bases outside the gene matches. The CDR3 is 16 amino acids. The germline gives CDR1 SQVTM, CDR2 ANQGSEA. The CDR3 spells CSVREGVAGSSYEQYF. The CDR3 DNA sequence: TGCAGCGTTCGAGAAGGAGTAGCGGGATCCTCCTACGAGCAGTACTTC.

In this sample, this clonotype turned up a few times. This chain connects TRBV12-3 or TRBV12-4 to TRBJ2-5; 8 positions agree with TRBD2. This CDR3 comprises 14 residues. The V gene end was trimmed by 5 bases and the J gene end by 0 bases; junction bases not matched to a gene: 2. CDR3 residues: CASSQRGHQETQYF. CDR3 in DNA: TGTGCCAGCAGTCAGCGGGGGCACCAAGAGACCCAGTACTTC.